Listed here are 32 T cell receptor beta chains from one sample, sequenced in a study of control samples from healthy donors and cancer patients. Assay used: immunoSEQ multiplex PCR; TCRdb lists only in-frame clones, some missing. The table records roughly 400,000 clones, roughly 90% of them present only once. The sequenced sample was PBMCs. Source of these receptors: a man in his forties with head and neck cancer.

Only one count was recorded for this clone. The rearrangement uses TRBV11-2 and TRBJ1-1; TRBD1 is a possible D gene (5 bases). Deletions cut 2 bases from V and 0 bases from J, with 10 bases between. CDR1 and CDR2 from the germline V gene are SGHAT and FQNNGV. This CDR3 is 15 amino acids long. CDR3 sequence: CASSLTPGMNTEAFF. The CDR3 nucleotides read TGTGCCAGCAGCTTAACCCCAGGGATGAACACTGAAGCTTTCTTT.

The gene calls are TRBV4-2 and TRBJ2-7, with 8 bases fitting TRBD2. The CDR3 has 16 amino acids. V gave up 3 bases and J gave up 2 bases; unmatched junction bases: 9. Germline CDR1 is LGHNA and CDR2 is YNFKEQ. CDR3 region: CASSQGVGGGPYEQYF. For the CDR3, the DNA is TGTGCCAGCAGCCAGGGGGTCGGGGGGGGCCCCTACGAGCAGTACTTC.

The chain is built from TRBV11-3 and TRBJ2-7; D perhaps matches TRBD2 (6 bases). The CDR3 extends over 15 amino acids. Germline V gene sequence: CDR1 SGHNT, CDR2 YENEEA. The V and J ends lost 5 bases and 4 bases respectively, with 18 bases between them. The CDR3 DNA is TGTGCCAGCAGCCCCGGGTCGGGAGTTGGATACGAGCAGTACTTC. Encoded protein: CASSPGSGVGYEQYF.

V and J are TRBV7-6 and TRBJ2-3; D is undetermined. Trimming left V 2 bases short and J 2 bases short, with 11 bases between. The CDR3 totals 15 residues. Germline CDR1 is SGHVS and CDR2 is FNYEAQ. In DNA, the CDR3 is TGTGCCAGCAGCTTAAGTGGAAATCCCACAGATACGCAGTATTTT. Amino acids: CASSLSGNPTDTQYF.

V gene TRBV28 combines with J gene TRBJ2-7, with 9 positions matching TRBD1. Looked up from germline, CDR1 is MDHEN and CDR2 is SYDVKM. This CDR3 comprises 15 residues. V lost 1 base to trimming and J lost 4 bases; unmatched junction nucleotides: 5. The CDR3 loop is CASSLLGTGSYEQYF. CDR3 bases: TGTGCCAGCAGTTTATTGGGGACAGGGTCGTACGAGCAGTACTTC.

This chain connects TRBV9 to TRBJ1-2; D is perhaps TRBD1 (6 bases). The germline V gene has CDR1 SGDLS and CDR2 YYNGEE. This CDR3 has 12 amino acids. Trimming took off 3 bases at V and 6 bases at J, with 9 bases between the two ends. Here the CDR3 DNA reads TGTGCCAGCAGCGCACAGGGAAATGGCTACACCTTC. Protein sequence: CASSAQGNGYTF. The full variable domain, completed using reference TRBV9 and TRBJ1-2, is DSGVTQTPKHLITATGQRVTLRCSPRSGDLSVYWYQQSLDQGLQFLIQYYNGEERAKGNILERFSAQQFPDLHSELNLSSLELGDSALYFCASSAQGNGYTFGSGTRLTVV.

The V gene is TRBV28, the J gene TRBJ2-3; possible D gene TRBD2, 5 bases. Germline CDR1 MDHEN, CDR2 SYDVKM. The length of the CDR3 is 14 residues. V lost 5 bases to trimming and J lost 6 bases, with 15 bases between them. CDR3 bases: TGTGCCAGCAGTCCTCCGGGGTTCGCCGATACGCAGTATTTT. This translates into CASSPPGFADTQYF.

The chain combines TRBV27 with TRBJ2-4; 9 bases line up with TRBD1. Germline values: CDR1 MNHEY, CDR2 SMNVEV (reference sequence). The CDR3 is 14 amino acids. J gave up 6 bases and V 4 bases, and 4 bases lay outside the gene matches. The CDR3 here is CASSSRTGANIQYF. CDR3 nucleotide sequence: TGTGCCAGCAGTTCACGGACAGGGGCAAACATTCAGTACTTC.

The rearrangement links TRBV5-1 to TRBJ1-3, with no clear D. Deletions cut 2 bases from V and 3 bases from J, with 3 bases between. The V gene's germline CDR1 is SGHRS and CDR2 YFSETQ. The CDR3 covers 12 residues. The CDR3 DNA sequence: TGCGCCAGCAGCTTCGATGGAAACACCATATATTTT. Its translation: CASSFDGNTIYF. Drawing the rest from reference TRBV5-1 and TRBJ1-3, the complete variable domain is KAGVTQTPRYLIKTRGQQVTLSCSPISGHRSVSWYQQTPGQGLQFLFEYFSETQRNKGNFPGRFSGRQFSNSRSEMNVSTLELGDSALYLCASSFDGNTIYFGEGSWLTVV.

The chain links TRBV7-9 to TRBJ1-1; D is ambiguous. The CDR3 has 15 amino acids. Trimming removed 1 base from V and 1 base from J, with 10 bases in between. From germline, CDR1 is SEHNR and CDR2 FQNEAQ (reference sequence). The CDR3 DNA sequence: TGTGCCAGCAGCTTAGTCTCCACGGGGAACACTGAAGCTTTCTTT. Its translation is CASSLVSTGNTEAFF.

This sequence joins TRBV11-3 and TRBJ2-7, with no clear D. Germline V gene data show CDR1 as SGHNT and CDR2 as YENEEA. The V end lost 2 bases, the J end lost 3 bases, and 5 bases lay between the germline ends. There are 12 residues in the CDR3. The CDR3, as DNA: TGTGCCAGCAGCTTAAATAACTACGAGCAGTACTTC. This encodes CASSLNNYEQYF.

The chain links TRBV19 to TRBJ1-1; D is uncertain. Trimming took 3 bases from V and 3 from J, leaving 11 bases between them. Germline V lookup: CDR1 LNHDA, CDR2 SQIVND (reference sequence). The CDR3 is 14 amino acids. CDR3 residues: CASSIPGLDTEAFF. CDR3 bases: TGTGCCAGTAGTATTCCAGGTTTGGACACTGAAGCTTTCTTT.

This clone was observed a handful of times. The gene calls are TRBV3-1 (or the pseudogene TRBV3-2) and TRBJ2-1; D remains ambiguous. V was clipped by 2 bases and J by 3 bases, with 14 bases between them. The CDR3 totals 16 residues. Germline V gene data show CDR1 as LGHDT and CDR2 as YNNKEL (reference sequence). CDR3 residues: CASSQNWRPFYNEQFF. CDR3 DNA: TGTGCCAGCAGCCAAAACTGGCGGCCGTTCTACAATGAGCAGTTCTTC.

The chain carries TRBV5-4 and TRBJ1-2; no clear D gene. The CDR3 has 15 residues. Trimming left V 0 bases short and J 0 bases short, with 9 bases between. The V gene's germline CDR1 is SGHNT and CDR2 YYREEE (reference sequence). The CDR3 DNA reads TGTGCCAGCAGCTTGGCCCTTGGCCCTAACTATGGCTACACCTTC. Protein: CASSLALGPNYGYTF.

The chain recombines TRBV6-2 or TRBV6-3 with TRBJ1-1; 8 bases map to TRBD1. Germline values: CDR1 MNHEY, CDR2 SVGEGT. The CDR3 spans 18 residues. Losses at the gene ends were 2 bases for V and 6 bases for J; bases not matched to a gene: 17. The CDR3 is CASSYGLTGAGLVPEAFF. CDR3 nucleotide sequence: TGTGCCAGCAGTTACGGATTGACAGGGGCGGGGTTGGTACCTGAAGCTTTCTTT.

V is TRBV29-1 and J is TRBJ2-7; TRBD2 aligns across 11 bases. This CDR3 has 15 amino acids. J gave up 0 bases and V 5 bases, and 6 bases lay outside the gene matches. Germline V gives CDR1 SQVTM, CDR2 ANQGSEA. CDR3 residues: CSVRLAGPSSYEQYF. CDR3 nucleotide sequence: TGCAGCGTTCGACTAGCGGGGCCAAGCTCCTACGAGCAGTACTTC.

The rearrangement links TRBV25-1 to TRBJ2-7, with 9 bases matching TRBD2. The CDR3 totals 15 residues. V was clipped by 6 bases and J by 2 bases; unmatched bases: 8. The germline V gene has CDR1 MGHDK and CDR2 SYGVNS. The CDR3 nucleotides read TGTGCCAGCAGCCCGTCGGCTAGCGGGACCTACGAGCAGTACTTC. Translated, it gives CASSPSASGTYEQYF.

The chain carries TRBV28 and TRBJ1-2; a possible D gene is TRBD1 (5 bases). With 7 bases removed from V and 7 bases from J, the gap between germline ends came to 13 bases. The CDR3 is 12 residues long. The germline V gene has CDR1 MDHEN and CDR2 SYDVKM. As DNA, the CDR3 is TGTGCCAGCAATTGGGGGAACGGTGGCTACACCTTC. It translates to CASNWGNGGYTF.

The CDR3 nucleotides are TGTGCCAGCAGCTTAGTCTGGAGGCCAACTAATGAAAAACTGTTTTTT. Translated, it gives CASSLVWRPTNEKLFF. The J gene is TRBJ1-4, the V gene TRBV7-6; no firm D call. Germline CDR1 reads SGHVS; CDR2 reads FNYEAQ. The CDR3 contains 16 residues. Between the trimmed V and J ends, which lost 1 base and 0 bases, there was a span of 9 bases.

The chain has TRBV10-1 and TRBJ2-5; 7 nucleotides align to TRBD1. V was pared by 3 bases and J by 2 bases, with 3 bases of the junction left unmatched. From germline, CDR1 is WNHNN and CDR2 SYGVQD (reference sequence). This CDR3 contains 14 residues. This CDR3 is CASSDPGQQETQYF. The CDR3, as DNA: TGCGCCAGCAGTGACCCGGGACAGCAAGAGACCCAGTACTTC.

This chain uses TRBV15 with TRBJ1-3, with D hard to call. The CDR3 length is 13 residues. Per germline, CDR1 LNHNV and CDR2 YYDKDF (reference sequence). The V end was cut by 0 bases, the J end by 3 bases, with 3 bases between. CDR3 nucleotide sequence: TGTGCCACCAGCAGAGAATATGGAAACACCATATATTTT. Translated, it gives CATSREYGNTIYF.

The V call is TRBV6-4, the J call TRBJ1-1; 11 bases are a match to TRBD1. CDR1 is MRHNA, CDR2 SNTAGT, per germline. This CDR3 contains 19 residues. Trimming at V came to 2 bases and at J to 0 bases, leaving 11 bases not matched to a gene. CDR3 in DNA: TGTGCCAGCAGTGACCCGGTCAGGACAGGGGGCCCTCTGAACACTGAAGCTTTCTTT. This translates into CASSDPVRTGGPLNTEAFF.

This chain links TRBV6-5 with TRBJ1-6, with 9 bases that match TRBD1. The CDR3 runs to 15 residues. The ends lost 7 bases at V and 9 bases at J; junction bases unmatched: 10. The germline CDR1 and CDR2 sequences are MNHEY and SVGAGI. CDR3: CASTPSGTGSSPLHF. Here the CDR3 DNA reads TGTGCCAGCACTCCCAGTGGGACAGGGAGTTCACCCCTCCACTTT.

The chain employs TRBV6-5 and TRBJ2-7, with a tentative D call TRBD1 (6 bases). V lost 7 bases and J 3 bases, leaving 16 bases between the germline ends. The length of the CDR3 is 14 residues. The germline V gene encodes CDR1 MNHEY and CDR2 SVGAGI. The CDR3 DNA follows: TGTGCCAGCAACCCCGGACAGCGAGTCTACGAGCAGTACTTC. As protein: CASNPGQRVYEQYF.

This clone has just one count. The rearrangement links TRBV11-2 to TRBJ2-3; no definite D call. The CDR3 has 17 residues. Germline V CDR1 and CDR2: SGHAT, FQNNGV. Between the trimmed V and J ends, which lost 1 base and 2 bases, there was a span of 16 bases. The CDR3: CASSLGFWSGDTDTQYF. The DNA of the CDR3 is TGTGCCAGCAGCTTAGGTTTTTGGTCAGGAGACACAGATACGCAGTATTTT.

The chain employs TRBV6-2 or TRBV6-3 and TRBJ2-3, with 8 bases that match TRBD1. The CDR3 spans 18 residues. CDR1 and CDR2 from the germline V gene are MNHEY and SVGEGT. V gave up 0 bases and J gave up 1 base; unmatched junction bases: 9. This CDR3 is CASSYSMTGQAGTDTQYF. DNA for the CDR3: TGTGCCAGCAGTTACTCGATGACGGGACAGGCCGGCACAGATACGCAGTATTTT.

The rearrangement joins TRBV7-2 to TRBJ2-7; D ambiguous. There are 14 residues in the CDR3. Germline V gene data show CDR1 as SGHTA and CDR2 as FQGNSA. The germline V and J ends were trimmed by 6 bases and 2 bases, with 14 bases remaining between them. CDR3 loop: CASRVTPETYEQYF. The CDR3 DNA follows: TGTGCCAGCAGAGTCACACCCGAAACCTACGAGCAGTACTTC. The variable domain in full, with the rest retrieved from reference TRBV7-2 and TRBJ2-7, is GAGVSQSPSNKVTEKGKDVELRCDPISGHTALYWYRQSLGQGLEFLIYFQGNSAPDKSGLPSDRFSAERTGGSVSTLTIQRTQQEDSAVYLCASRVTPETYEQYFGPGTRLTVT.

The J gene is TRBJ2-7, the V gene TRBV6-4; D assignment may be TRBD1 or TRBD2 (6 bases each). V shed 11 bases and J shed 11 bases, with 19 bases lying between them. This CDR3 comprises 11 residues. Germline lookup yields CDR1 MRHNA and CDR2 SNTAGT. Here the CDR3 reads CAAPNVGGKYF. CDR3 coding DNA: TGTGCCGCACCCAATGTCGGGGGCAAGTACTTC.

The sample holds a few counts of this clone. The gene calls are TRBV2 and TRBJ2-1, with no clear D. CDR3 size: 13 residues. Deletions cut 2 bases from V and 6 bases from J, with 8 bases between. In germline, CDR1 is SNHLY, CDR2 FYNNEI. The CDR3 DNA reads TGTGCCAGCAGTGAAACTGCTTCCAATGAGCAGTTCTTC. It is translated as CASSETASNEQFF.

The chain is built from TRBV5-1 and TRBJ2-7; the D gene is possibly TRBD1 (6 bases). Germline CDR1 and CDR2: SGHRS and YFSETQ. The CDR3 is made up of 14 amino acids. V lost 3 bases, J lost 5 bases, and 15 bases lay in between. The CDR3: CASSSFRGPDEQYF. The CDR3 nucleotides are TGCGCCAGCAGCTCTTTCAGGGGTCCGGACGAGCAGTACTTC.

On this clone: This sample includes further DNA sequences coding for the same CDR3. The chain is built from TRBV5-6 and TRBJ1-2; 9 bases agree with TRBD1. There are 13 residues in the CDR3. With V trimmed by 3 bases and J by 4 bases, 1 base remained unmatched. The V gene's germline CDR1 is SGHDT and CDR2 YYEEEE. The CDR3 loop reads CASSSTGGYGYTF. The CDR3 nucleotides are TGTGCCAGCAGCTCGACAGGGGGCTATGGCTACACCTTC.

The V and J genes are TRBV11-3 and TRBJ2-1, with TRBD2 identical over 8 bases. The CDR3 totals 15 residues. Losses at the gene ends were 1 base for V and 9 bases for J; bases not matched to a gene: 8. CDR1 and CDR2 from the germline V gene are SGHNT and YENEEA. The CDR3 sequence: CASSLVTGGHGEQFF. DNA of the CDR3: TGTGCCAGCAGCTTAGTTACGGGGGGGCATGGTGAGCAGTTCTTC.